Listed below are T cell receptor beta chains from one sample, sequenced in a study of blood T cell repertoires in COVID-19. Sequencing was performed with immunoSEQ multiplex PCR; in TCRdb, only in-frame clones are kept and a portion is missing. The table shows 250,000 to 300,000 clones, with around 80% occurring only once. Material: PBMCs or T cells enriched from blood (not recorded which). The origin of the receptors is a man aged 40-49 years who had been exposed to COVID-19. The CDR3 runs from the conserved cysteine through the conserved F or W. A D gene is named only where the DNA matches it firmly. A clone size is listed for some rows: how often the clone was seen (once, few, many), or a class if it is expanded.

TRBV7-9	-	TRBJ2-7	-	CASSPGADEQYF	TGTGCCAGCAGCCCAGGGGCGGATGAGCAGTACTTC
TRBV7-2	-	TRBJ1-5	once	CASSLRTGPQHF	TGTGCCAGCAGCCTCCGAACGGGGCCCCAGCATTTT
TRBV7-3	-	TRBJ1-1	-	CASSFLLRQANTEAFF	TGTGCCAGCAGCTTTCTCCTCAGACAGGCAAACACTGAAGCTTTCTTT
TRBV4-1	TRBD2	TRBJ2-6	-	CASSQVAGGPGANVLTF	TGCGCCAGCAGCCAAGTAGCGGGAGGACCTGGGGCCAACGTCCTGACTTTC
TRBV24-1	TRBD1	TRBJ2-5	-	CATSDSYGQGVETQYF	TGTGCCACCAGTGACTCCTATGGACAGGGAGTAGAGACCCAGTACTTC
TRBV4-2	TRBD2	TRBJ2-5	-	CASSQEGSGTSVKTQYF	TGTGCCAGCAGCCAAGAGGGATCCGGCACTAGCGTAAAGACCCAGTACTTC
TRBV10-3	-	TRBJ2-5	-	CAIAVARSPKTQYF	TGTGCCATCGCAGTTGCGAGGAGCCCCAAGACCCAGTACTTC
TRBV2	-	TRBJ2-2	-	CASKLDTRNTGELFF	TGTGCCAGCAAGTTGGACACCCGCAACACCGGGGAGCTGTTTTTT
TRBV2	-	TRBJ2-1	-	CASRDSYNEQFF	TGTGCCAGCAGGGACAGTTACAATGAGCAGTTCTTC
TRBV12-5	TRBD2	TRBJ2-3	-	CASGLGTSGRSADTQYF	TGTGCTAGTGGTTTGGGAACTAGCGGGAGGAGTGCAGATACGCAGTATTTT
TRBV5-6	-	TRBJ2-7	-	CASSPPGQLLFEQYF	TGTGCCAGCAGCCCTCCGGGACAACTACTATTCGAGCAGTACTTC
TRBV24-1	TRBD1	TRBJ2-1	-	CATEDRSFNEQFF	TGTGCCACCGAGGACAGGTCGTTCAATGAGCAGTTCTTC
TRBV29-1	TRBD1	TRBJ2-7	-	CSVRQGAGEQYF	TGCAGCGTTAGACAGGGGGCGGGCGAGCAGTACTTC
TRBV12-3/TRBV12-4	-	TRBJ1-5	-	CASTAYSNQPQHF	TGTGCCAGCACCGCCTATAGCAATCAGCCCCAGCATTTT
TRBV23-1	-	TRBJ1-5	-	CASSQYSPGHF	TGCGCCAGCAGTCAATATTCCCCGGGGCATTTT
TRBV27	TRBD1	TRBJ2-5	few	CASGGQGLQETQYF	TGTGCCAGCGGGGGACAGGGTCTCCAAGAGACCCAGTACTTC
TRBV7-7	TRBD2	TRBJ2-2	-	CASRHGGSGSPGELFF	TGTGCTAGCAGGCACGGGGGGAGCGGGAGCCCCGGGGAGCTGTTTTTT
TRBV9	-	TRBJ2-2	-	CASSGLIGSGNGELFF	TGTGCCAGCAGCGGGCTTATAGGGAGTGGGAACGGGGAGCTGTTTTTT